Following are 13 T cell receptor beta chains from one sample sequenced in a study of sequential checkpoint blockade in melanoma. Documented treatment: randomized to nivolumab then ipilimumab (arm A) or the reverse (arm B). Repertoires were generated with immunoSEQ multiplex PCR, while TCRdb's copy carries only in-frame clones and drops some. This table holds under 20,000 clones, around 66% found once. The source was CD8+ T cells sorted from blood (inferred from file names), collected from a patient given nivolumab and ipilimumab in sequence. These receptors all come from a human donor with melanoma.

In this sample, this clone turned up once. The chain employs TRBV7-9 and TRBJ2-7; 8 bases align to TRBD2. From germline, CDR1 is SEHNR and CDR2 FQNEAQ (reference sequence). After removal of 4 bases from V and 1 base from J, the junction contained 3 bases not matched to a gene. The CDR3 is 14 amino acids. CDR3 protein: CASSSLADSYEQYF. CDR3 DNA: TGTGCCAGCAGCTCACTAGCGGATTCCTACGAGCAGTACTTC.

This clone has a single count. This sequence joins TRBV6-5 and TRBJ2-7; D ambiguous. This CDR3 is built from 11 residues. Trimming cost V 4 bases and J 5 bases, with 6 bases left between them. Germline CDR1 is MNHEY and CDR2 is SVGAGI. The CDR3: CASSSANEQYF. Written as DNA, the CDR3 is TGTGCCAGCAGTTCAGCGAACGAGCAGTACTTC.

This chain joins TRBV9 and TRBJ2-1, with D perhaps matching TRBD1 (5 bases). The germline gives CDR1 SGDLS, CDR2 YYNGEE. The germline V and J ends were trimmed by 0 bases and 5 bases, with 9 bases remaining between them. CDR3 length: 14 amino acids. CDR3 residues: CASSVGDSHNEQFF. The CDR3 nucleotides are TGTGCCAGCAGCGTAGGAGACAGCCACAATGAGCAGTTCTTC.

This chain uses TRBV7-9 with TRBJ2-5; no definite D call. The DNA end favors TRBJ2-7, so the J call may be wrong. From germline, CDR1 is SEHNR and CDR2 FQNEAQ (reference sequence). This CDR3 region has 12 residues. This chain's CDR3 is CASSISTSEQYF. CDR3 bases: TGTGCCAGCAGCATCTCTACTTCCGAGCAGTACTTC.

V usage is TRBV7-2 and J usage is TRBJ2-7; 8 bases are a match to TRBD1. This CDR3 is built from 15 residues. CDR1 is SGHTA, CDR2 FQGNSA, per germline. With 5 bases clipped from V and 2 bases from J, the junction kept 8 bases outside the gene matches. The CDR3, as DNA: TGTGCCAGCAGCCCTGATACAGGGGGGACCTACGAGCAGTACTTC. Protein: CASSPDTGGTYEQYF.

J is TRBJ1-5 and V is TRBV27; D remains unclear. With 6 bases removed from V and 6 bases from J, the gap between germline ends came to 12 bases. The length of the CDR3 is 13 residues. Germline assignment: CDR1 MNHEY and CDR2 SMNVEV (reference sequence). This CDR3 is CASRRSPSQPQHF. The DNA for the CDR3 is TGTGCCAGCAGGCGGAGTCCATCTCAGCCCCAGCATTTT.

This chain joins TRBV19 and TRBJ2-5; 9 nucleotides align to TRBD1. The DNA matches TRBJ2-7 better at its end, which makes the J call doubtful. CDR1 is LNHDA and CDR2 is SQIVND in the germline V gene (reference sequence). This CDR3 region has 14 residues. The CDR3 protein is CASSAGTGLYEQYF. CDR3 sequence (DNA): TGTGCCAGTAGTGCCGGGACAGGGTTGTACGAGCAGTACTTC.

This clone was seen a handful of times. The chain employs TRBV4-2 and TRBJ2-5, with 8 bases lining up with TRBD1. Looked up from germline, CDR1 is LGHNA and CDR2 is YNFKEQ. The CDR3 has 15 amino acids. V dropped 5 bases and J dropped 5; count of bases not matched to a gene: 10. CDR3 DNA: TGTGCCAGCAGCATCTCTCAGGGGGCTTGGGAGACCCAGTACTTC. This gives the protein CASSISQGAWETQYF.

Comments on this clone: Other DNA sequences in the same sample also yield this CDR3. This chain connects TRBV11-2 to TRBJ2-1; maybe TRBD1 (6 bases). Trimming cost V 2 bases and J 0 bases, with 8 bases left between them. The CDR3 covers 15 residues. Germline CDR1 SGHAT, CDR2 FQNNGV. Here the CDR3 reads CASSLLGGSYNEQFF. As DNA, the CDR3 is TGTGCCAGCAGCTTATTAGGGGGCTCCTACAATGAGCAGTTCTTC.

This sequence joins TRBV6-4 and TRBJ1-2; D unresolved. The CDR3 runs 15 residues. Germline V gives CDR1 MRHNA, CDR2 SNTAGT. V was cut by 3 bases and J by 8 bases, with 19 bases left in between. In DNA, the CDR3 is TGTGCCAGCAGTGATTTCGGAGCGAGACCGGAAGGCTACACCTTC. Protein: CASSDFGARPEGYTF.

This clone is classed as medium-sized. This rearrangement joins TRBV27 to TRBJ1-1; weak D call: TRBD1 (5 bases). Germline V gives CDR1 MNHEY, CDR2 SMNVEV (reference sequence). This CDR3 is built from 15 residues. Trimming pared 4 bases from V and 0 bases from J, leaving 12 bases between. CDR3 DNA sequence: TGTGCCAGCAGTTCCATTGACAGCCTGAACACTGAAGCTTTCTTT. Translated: CASSSIDSLNTEAFF.

The CDR3 DNA is TGTGCCAGCAGCTTTAGCGGAAGGGATGGCTACACCTTC. Translating it yields CASSFSGRDGYTF. The chain uses TRBV7-3 and TRBJ1-2; D is unresolved. The CDR3 is 13 residues long. V was clipped by 3 bases and J by 6 bases, with 11 bases between them. From germline, CDR1 is SGHTA and CDR2 FQGTGA.

The DNA for the CDR3 is TGTGCCATCGCCCCTGAGGATTGGGACAATGAGCAGTTCTTC. Its protein product is CAIAPEDWDNEQFF. This sequence joins TRBV10-3 and TRBJ2-1; D remains unclear. The ends were cut back, 8 bases at V and 5 bases at J, with 16 bases in the middle. Germline V lookup: CDR1 ENHRY, CDR2 SYGVKD. The CDR3 sequence is 14 residues long.